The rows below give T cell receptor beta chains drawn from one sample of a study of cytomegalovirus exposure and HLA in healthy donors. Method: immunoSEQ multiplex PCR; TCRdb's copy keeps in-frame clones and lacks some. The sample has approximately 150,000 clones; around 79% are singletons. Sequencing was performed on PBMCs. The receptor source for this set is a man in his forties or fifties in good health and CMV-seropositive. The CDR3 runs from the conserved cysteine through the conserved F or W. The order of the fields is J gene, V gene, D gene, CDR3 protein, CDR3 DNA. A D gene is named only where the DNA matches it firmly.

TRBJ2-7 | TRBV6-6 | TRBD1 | CASSLQGASEQYF | TGTGCCAGCAGTTTACAGGGGGCGAGCGAGCAGTACTTC
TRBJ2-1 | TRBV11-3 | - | CASSLGAHNEQFF | TGTGCCAGCAGCTTAGGCGCCCACAATGAGCAGTTCTTC
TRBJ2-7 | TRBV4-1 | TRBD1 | CASSQVAGGPYEQYF | TGCGCCAGCAGCCAAGTGGCAGGGGGACCCTACGAGCAGTACTTC
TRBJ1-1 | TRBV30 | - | CAWSGQGSEAFF | TGTGCCTGGAGTGGTCAGGGATCTGAAGCTTTCTTT
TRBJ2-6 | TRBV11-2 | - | CASSLGWEPGANVLTF | TGTGCCAGCAGCTTAGGGTGGGAGCCTGGGGCCAACGTCCTGACTTTC
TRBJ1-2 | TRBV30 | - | CARRGNGYTF | TGTGCCAGAAGGGGGAATGGCTACACCTTC
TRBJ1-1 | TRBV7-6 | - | CASSPGLYQEAFF | TGTGCCAGCAGTCCGGGTCTCTATCAGGAAGCTTTCTTT
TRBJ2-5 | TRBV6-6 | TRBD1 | CASSWTGTFGGETQYF | TGTGCCAGCAGCTGGACAGGGACATTTGGGGGAGAGACCCAGTACTTC
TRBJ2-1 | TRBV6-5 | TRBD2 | CASSLGLAGVQFF | TGTGCCAGCAGTTTGGGGCTAGCGGGAGTCCAGTTCTTC
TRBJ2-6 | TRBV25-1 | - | CAASGSGANVLTF | TGTGCAGCAAGCGGCTCTGGGGCCAACGTCCTGACTTTC
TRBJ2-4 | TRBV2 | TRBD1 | CASSEQTLRTGVNKNIQYF | TGTGCCAGCAGTGAACAAACTTTGAGGACAGGGGTGAACAAAAACATTCAGTACTTC
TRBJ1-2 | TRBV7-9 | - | CASTHPSAAF | TGTGCCAGCACCCACCCCAGCGCGGCCTTC